This entry is about one T cell receptor (beta chain). This clone was picked up one time. Its target antigen remains unknown. No base-level quality is on record; no much larger clone is a single base apart. In Seattle, one collaborating source enrolled patients while the infection was active and tracked those patients longitudinally over the course of disease. Each collaborating institution followed its own protocols to collect whole blood in K2EDTA tubes. For TCRbeta analysis, collaborators shipped samples in one of three forms: frozen whole blood, isolated PBMCs, or DNA extracted from either of those sample types. TCRbeta CDR3 regions were amplified from genomic DNA by means of the immunoSEQ Assay, a bias-controlled multiplex PCR. Processing in the source paper ran as follows. The number of nucleated cells in each sample was estimated by amplification of reference gene primers within the assay. To quantify the absolute abundance of each unique TCRbeta CDR3 rearrangement, sequence reads were collapsed and filtered. Productive Simpson clonality was computed per sample as the square root of Simpson's diversity index over productive rearrangements. This immuneACCESS table, as held by TCRdb, lists in-frame sequences with V and J called but not all clones. Of the missing ones, under half trace to an unresolved V gene in checked studies; the others have no known cause. The V and J calls and clone size are taken from that table; D and trimming were inferred from the DNA. The sample profile shows approximately 440,000 clones; 88% of them were found once. The top ten clones comprise about 12% of the sample.

This specimen comes from a study of blood T cell repertoires in COVID-19 (dated by TCRdb to about 2020). Describing the broader study: Collaborator samples came from the United States, Italy and Spain and covered acute and convalescent phases of COVID-19. The material from the prospective study consisted of cDNA or gDNA derived from T cells, B-cell-depleted T cells, or PBMCs. Subjects who had been exposed to COVID-19, were actively infected with it, or had recovered from it provided the deeply sampled blood TCRbeta repertoires that made up the dataset. The repertoires were made available in a free public database intended to serve as a resource for research on the immune response to SARS-CoV-2. Samples came from the ongoing ImmuneRACE study (first 160 participants) plus 1,254 subjects from 6 global collaborators. A de-identified subject ID, COVID-19 status, age in years and sex were almost always included in the sample metadata. HLA class I and class II types, where available, came from metadata supplied by the sample provider rather than from assay-based typing.

What the study reported, not specific to this receptor: Clinical and demographic metadata were provided uncurated, with the amount varying by source and participant.

This receptor was taken from a woman between 50 and 59 years old with COVID-19, enrolled during active disease. Sequencing input: peripheral blood.

DNA sequence: TGCAGCGTTGCGTTTTGGGAAGGGGACACCGGGGAGCTGTTTTTT. Translated, this is CSVAFWEGDTGELFF. Rearrangement joined TRBV29-1 to TRBJ2-2; TRBD1 is a weak D gene call, 5 bases matching. Trimming at the junction amounts to 4 bases on V and 3 bases on J, and the germline ends lie 15 bases apart. CDR1 and CDR2 were assigned from the germline V gene as SQVTM and ANQGSEA. The CDR3 numbers 15 residues from cysteine through phenylalanine. Only the CDR3 part of the read is kept: 45 bases, read in frame from the first base.